This TCR beta chain comes out of a study of blood T cells in healthy people across ages (dated by TCRdb to about 2015). Background on the whole study: In model experiments, template switching captured roughly one uniquely barcoded TCR beta cDNA molecule for every two T cells. The donors were divided into four age groups: young (average approximately 17 years), middle-aged (about 39), aged (approximately 62) and long-lived (about 79). Using deep sequencing normalized with unique cDNA molecular identifiers, the study measured how TCR beta repertoire diversity changes with age. Using the same blood draw, the study looked at two additional independent replicas of 1 million unique cDNA reads for two donors, one aged 18 to 29 and the other aged 80 or older. To avoid experimental bias, donors of different ages were distributed randomly across sequencing lanes. Points the paper makes about the study in general: The long-lived group showed more naive CD4+ T cells, fewer expanded clones and increased TCR diversity than the aged group, suggesting age selection. As age increased, observed TCR beta diversity per million T cells dropped in a roughly linear way, and a significant reduction was already evident by age roughly 36. A strong correlation was found between observed TCR beta diversity and the percentage of naive T cells measured by flow cytometry. Because the CMV infection status of the donors was unknown, age-related changes in expanded clonotypes may potentially have been confounded. Because profiling used bulk unsorted PBMCs, naive and antigen-experienced compartments could not be compared conclusively. Estimates of total diversity based on one million sequenced T cells were considered lower bounds and underestimates.

This clonotype was detected only a few times. No antigen is known for it. The input lacks base qualities; no much larger clone sits a single base away. The approximately 39 donors, aged roughly 6 to 95 years, were systemically healthy Caucasian individuals from Russia. Roughly 10 milliliters of peripheral blood were collected from each donor into EDTA-treated Vacutainer tubes. Ficoll-Paque density-gradient centrifugation was used to isolate PBMCs, with at least 7 million per sample. Total RNA, at least 5.5 micrograms per sample, was extracted from PBMCs with Trizol reagent. The percentages of naive CD45RAhigh/CD27high T cells were determined by flow cytometry on a PBMC aliquot from every donor. Including the terminal cysteine and phenylalanine, the CDR3 comprises 12 residues. Just the 36-base CDR3 DNA is kept, in frame starting at base 1. Cut back by 6 bases and 6 bases, the V and J ends lie 12 bases apart. The germline V gene specifies MDHEN as CDR1 and SYDVKM as CDR2.

Library preparation used 5' RACE. Sequencer: Illumina HiSeq 2500. The second PCR ran for roughly 7 to 12 cycles and used a J-beta primer mix along with a sample-barcoded 5' primer. Each TCR beta cDNA molecule received a unique molecular identifier from a template-switch 5' adaptor carrying 12 random nucleotides. Each sample yielded at least 3 million CDR3-containing paired-end reads. The Mint cDNA synthesis kit, primed by a TRBC-specific oligonucleotide, was used to synthesize first-strand cDNA from all RNA. All cDNA was treated with uracil-DNA glycosylase and then went through a first 18-cycle PCR with the universal primers M1SS and BC2_uni_R. In the source study's methods: Normalization of each sample was performed by random selection of 1 million high-quality reads, each carrying a distinct molecular identifier. Reads sharing molecular identifiers were discarded rather than binned into consensus sequences. CDR3 identification, clonotype clustering and error correction used MiTCR with a Q25 quality threshold and the strictest error-elimination algorithm. A nonparametric unseen species model with Euler transformation was used to estimate a lower bound on total TCR beta diversity. Starting from the raw public reads, TCRdb applied fastp trimming at Q25, assembled clones with MiXCR and retained in-frame beta chains. Rows matching on CDR3 protein sequence are summarized as one entry with the most common DNA and genes. TCRdb assigned the V and J calls; the authors' analysis was not used. Recorded for this sample are about 620,000 distinct CDR3 sequences; 52% of them occurred a single time. Less than 15% of the sample belongs to the ten largest clones.

The material sequenced was blood. The clonotype originates from a woman of 80 years or more in good health. The chain was built from TRBV28 and TRBJ2-7; the D gene assignment is ambiguous. The CDR3 corresponds to CASRKNKGEQYF. The sequenced DNA is TGTGCCAGCAGAAAGAACAAGGGCGAGCAGTACTTC.